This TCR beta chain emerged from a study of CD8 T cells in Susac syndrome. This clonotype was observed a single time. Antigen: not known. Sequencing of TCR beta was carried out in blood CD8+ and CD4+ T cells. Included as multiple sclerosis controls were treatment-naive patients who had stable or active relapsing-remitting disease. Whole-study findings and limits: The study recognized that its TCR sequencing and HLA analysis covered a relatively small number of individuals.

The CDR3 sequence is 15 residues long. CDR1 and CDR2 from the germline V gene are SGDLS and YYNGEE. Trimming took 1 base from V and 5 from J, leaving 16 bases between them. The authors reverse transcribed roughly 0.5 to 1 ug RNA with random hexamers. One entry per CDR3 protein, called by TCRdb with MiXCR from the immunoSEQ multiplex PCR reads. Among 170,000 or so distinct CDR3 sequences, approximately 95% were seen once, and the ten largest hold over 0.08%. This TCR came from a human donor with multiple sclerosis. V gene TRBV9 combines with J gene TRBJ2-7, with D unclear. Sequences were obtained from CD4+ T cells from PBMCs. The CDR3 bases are TGTGCCAGCAGCGTATCAGGCCAGGTCATACACGAGCAGTACTTC. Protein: CASSVSGQVIHEQYF.